This TCR beta chain was profiled in a study of Ad26.COV2.S vaccination and SARS-CoV-2 variants. The CDR3 loop spans 12 amino acids. CDR1 and CDR2 (germline): SNHLY, FYNNEI. V dropped 7 bases and J dropped 9 bases, with 10 bases sitting between them. The method was immunoSEQ multiplex PCR; TCRdb's version includes in-frame clones alone and lacks a portion of them. The sample yields under 250,000 clones, about 83% seen once. A note on this clone: Its specificity is not known.

Study-wide results and limits: Following vaccination, spike-specific CD8+ and CD4+ T cell responses reportedly exhibited substantial breadth.

Noted treatment: about 20 received Ad26.COV2.S at low or high dose, single or two shots; about 5 received placebo; per-sample allocation not given. Following the first vaccine or placebo injection, samples were taken on day 63. Boston hosted the donor, who was an adult aged 18-55 years. V gene TRBV2 combines with J gene TRBJ1-6; D is uncertain. This sequence originates from a person aged 18-65 years who received the Ad26.COV2.S COVID-19 vaccine or a placebo. The sample here was peripheral blood, taken in a trial of Ad26.COV2.S vaccine versus placebo. The CDR3 coding sequence is TGTGCCAGCACTGGAGACGTTTCACCCCTCCACTTT. Encoded protein: CASTGDVSPLHF.